The rows below give T cell receptor beta chains drawn from one sample of a study of blood T cells in healthy people across ages. TCRdb processed the 5' RACE reads anew with MiXCR; each CDR3 protein has one entry. The sample yields about 730,000 distinct CDR3 sequences, about 42% seen once. Input material: blood. All receptors come from a woman aged 60-75 years in good health. CDR3s leave out the opening cysteine and the closing phenylalanine or tryptophan. Fields, in order: CDR3 length, V gene, CDR3 protein.

15 | TRBV19 | ASSNTRTGGTSYEQY
13 | TRBV7-2 | ASTPGLDYTDTQY
12 | TRBV29-1 | SVDVAGGLGEQY
13 | TRBV20-1 | SASSGLVVEETQY
14 | TRBV4-2 | ASSQDYGEFQETQY
12 | TRBV11-2 | ASSLSGINQPQH
12 | TRBV5-1 | ASSPGSSYNEQF
13 | TRBV3-1 | ASSQDGQPNYGYT
15 | TRBV6-5 | ASSYSPRGAHQETQY
12 | TRBV7-2 | ASSPGLVADTQY
11 | TRBV5-1 | ASTTGMSYEQY
15 | TRBV24-1 | ATSDKTGTSFTDTQY
14 | TRBV20-1 | SARDSVGDPPVTQY
12 | TRBV6-6 | ASTTPGKVTEAF
12 | TRBV3-1 | ASSQQGALGTQY
17 | TRBV7-6 | ASSLGVSGRRHRYNEQY
13 | TRBV6-2/TRBV6-3 | ASSYSWADKLEQY
12 | TRBV5-1 | ASNDGRATDTQY
11 | TRBV4-3 | ASSQDGDQPQH
12 | TRBV24-1 | ATAPAPPGETQY
17 | TRBV28 | ASSLRRVRVVSQSDEQY
14 | TRBV12-3/TRBV12-4 | ASSLGASANTGELF
12 | TRBV7-2 | ASSFGLVSDEQF
10 | TRBV7-3 | ASSGGADTQY
17 | TRBV4-2 | ASSQELIAGVSGANVLT
11 | TRBV6-5 | ASGSRDIYEQY
11 | TRBV18 | ASSPSLRDGYT
12 | TRBV28 | ATAGHSASDEQF
13 | TRBV4-2 | ASSQDWSSNEKLF
12 | TRBV20-1 | SASHTGQRETQY
12 | TRBV5-1 | ASSLGGMTQPQH
10 | TRBV20-1 | SAWQRGYEQY
12 | TRBV28 | ASSDRTRNTEAF
11 | TRBV7-8 | ASSPTANEKLF
11 | TRBV12-3/TRBV12-4 | ASSLGALYPLH
12 | TRBV7-9 | ASSGQVKDYEQY
13 | TRBV7-9 | ASSPPGQGNEKLF
12 | TRBV27 | ASSLYPRQGEQY
13 | TRBV20-1 | SAREGRVTNYGYT
12 | TRBV3-1 | ASSPPGISEKLF
11 | TRBV12-3/TRBV12-4 | ATKRLDSYGQY
15 | TRBV20-1 | IARLVEEGIPVGTQY
12 | TRBV10-3 | AIRPGTGAYEQY
16 | TRBV7-2 | ASSPARLAGDPKNIQY
13 | TRBV20-1 | SAKGLAGHTDTQY
13 | TRBV5-1 | AGRIHGFLEETQY
13 | TRBV12-3/TRBV12-4 | ASSPTTGGPYELY
10 | TRBV6-6 | ASTTGDTEAF
13 | TRBV4-3 | ASSHGRGPSYEQY
12 | TRBV7-9 | ASSPATRNTEAF
12 | TRBV5-6 | ASSLPSDGSQQY
14 | TRBV12-3/TRBV12-4 | ASSLSSGGAGGTQY
11 | TRBV20-1 | SAREPSKNIQY
12 | TRBV7-2 | ASSLDSGRNEQF
14 | TRBV7-9 | ASSPMPGQGVETQY
14 | TRBV7-2 | ASSPHMGQDTGEQF
12 | TRBV20-1 | SATETGVNEKLF
10 | TRBV18 | ASSPWGGEQF